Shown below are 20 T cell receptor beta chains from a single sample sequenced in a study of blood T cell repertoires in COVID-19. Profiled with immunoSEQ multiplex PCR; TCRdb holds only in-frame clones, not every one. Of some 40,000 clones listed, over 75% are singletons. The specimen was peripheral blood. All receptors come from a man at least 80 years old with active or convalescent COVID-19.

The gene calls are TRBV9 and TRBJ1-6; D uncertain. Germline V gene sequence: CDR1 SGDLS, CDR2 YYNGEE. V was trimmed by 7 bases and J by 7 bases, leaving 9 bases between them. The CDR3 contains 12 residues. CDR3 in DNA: TGTGCCAGCCGATTCGAGAATTCACCCCTCCACTTT. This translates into CASRFENSPLHF.

In nucleotides, the CDR3 is TGTGCCATCAGTGAGGGCGGCGCAACTAATGAAAAACTGTTTTTT. Translated, it gives CAISEGGATNEKLFF. This sequence joins TRBV10-3 and TRBJ1-4; no clear D. Germline loops: CDR1 ENHRY, CDR2 SYGVKD. CDR3 length: 15 amino acids. Trimming cost V 2 bases and J 0 bases, with 7 bases left between them.

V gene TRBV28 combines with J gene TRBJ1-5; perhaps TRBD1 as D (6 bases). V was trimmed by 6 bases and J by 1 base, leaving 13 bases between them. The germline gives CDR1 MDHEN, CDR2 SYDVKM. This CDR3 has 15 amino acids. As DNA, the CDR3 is TGTGCCAGCAGCCCCGTTGGACAGAGCAATCAGCCCCAGCATTTT. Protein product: CASSPVGQSNQPQHF.

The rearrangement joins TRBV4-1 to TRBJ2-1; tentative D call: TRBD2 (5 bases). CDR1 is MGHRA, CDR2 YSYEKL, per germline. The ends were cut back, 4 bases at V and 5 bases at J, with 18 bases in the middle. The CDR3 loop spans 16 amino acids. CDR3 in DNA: TGCGCCAGCAGCCTACCCTCGGGGTCAGGCCACAATGAGCAGTTCTTC. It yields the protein CASSLPSGSGHNEQFF.

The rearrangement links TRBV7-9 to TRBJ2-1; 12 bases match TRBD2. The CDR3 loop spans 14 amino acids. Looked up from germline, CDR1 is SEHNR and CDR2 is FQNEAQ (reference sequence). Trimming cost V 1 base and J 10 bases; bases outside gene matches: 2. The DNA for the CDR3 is TGTGCCAGCAGCTTAGGACTAGCGGGAGCCGAGCAGTTCTTC. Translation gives CASSLGLAGAEQFF.

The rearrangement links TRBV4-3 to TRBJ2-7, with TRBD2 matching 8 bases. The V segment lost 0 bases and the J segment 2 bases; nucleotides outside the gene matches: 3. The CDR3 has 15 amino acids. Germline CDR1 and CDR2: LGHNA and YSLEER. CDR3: CASSQDGGGTYEQYF. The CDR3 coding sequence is TGCGCCAGCAGCCAAGACGGGGGGGGAACCTACGAGCAGTACTTC.

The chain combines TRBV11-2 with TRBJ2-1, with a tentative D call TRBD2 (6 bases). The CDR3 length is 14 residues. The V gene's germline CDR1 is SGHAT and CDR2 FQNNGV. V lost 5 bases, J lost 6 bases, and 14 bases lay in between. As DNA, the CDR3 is TGTGCCAGCAGCCCCTTGCCGGGAGCCAATGAGCAGTTCTTC. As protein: CASSPLPGANEQFF.

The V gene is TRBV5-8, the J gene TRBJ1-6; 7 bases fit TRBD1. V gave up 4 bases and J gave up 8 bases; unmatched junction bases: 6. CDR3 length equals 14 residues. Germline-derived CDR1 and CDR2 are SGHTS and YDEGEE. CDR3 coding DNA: TGTGCCAGCAGCGCGGGACAGAGGGATTCACCCCTCCACTTT. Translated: CASSAGQRDSPLHF. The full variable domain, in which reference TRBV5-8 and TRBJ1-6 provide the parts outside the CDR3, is EAGVTQSPTHLIKTRGQQATLRCSPISGHTSVYWYQQALGLGLQFLLWYDEGEERNRGNFPPRFSGRQFPNYSSELNVNALELEDSALYLCASSAGQRDSPLHFGNGTRLTVT.

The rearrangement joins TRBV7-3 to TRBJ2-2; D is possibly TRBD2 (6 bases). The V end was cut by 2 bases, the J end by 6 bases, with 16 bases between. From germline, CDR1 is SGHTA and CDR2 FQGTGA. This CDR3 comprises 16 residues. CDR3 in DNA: TGTGCCAGCAGCTTACCCGCGGGGACGAGCCCCGGGGAGCTGTTTTTT. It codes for CASSLPAGTSPGELFF.

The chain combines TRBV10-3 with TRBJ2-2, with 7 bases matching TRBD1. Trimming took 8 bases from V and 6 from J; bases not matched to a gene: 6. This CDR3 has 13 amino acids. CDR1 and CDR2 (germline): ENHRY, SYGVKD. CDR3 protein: CAIGLGGSGELFF. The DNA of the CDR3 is TGTGCCATCGGGCTAGGGGGCTCCGGGGAGCTGTTTTTT.

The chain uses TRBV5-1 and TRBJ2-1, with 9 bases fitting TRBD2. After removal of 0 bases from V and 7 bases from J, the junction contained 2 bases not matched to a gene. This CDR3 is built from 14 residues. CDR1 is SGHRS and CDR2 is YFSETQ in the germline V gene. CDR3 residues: CASSLGTSVNEQFF. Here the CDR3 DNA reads TGCGCCAGCAGCTTGGGGACTAGCGTAAATGAGCAGTTCTTC.

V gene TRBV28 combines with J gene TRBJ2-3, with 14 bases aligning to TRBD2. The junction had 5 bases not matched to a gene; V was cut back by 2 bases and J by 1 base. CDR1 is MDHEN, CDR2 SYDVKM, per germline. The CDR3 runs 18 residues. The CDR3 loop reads CASSLVGLAGDGTDTQYF. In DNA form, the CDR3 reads TGTGCCAGCAGTTTAGTGGGACTAGCGGGAGACGGCACAGATACGCAGTATTTT. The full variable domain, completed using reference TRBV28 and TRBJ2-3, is DVKVTQSSRYLVKRTGEKVFLECVQDMDHENMFWYRQDPGLGLRLIYFSYDVKMKEKGDIPEGYSVSREKKERFSLILESASTNQTSMYLCASSLVGLAGDGTDTQYFGPGTRLTVL.

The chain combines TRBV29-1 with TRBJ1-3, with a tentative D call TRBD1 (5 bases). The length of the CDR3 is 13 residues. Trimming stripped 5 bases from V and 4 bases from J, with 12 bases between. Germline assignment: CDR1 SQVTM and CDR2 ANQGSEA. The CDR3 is CSVLDTEGNTIYF. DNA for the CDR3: TGCAGCGTTTTGGACACGGAGGGAAACACCATATATTTT.

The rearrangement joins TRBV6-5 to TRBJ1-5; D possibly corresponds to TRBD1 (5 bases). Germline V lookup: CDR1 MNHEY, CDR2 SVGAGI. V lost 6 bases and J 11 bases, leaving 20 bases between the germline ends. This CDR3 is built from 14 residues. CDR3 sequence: CASSPRGDASTQHF. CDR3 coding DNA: TGTGCCAGCAGCCCACGGGGGGATGCGTCGACCCAGCATTTT.

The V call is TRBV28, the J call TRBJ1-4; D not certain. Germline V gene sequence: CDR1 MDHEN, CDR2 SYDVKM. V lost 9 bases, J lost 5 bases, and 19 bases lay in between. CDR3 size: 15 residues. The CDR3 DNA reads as TGTGCCAGTACGACTGCCCGCGACCCAAATGAAAAACTGTTTTTT. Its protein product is CASTTARDPNEKLFF. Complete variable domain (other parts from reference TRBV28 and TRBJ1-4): DVKVTQSSRYLVKRTGEKVFLECVQDMDHENMFWYRQDPGLGLRLIYFSYDVKMKEKGDIPEGYSVSREKKERFSLILESASTNQTSMYLCASTTARDPNEKLFFGSGTQLSVL.

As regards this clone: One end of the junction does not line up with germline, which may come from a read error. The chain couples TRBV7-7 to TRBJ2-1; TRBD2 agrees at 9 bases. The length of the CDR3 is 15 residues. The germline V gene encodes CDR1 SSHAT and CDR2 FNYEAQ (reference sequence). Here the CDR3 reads CASSLAGTSSNEQFF. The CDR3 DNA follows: TGTGCTAGCAGCTTAGCCGGGACTAGCTCAAATGAGCAGTTCTTC.

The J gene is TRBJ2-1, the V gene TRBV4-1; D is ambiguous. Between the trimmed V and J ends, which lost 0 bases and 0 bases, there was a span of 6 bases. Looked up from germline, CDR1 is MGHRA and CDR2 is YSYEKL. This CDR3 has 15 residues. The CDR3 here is CASSQDPRSYNEQFF. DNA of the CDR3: TGCGCCAGCAGCCAAGACCCGCGCTCCTACAATGAGCAGTTCTTC.

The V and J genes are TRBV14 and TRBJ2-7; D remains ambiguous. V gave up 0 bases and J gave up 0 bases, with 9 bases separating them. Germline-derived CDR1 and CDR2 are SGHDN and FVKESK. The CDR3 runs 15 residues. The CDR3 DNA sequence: TGTGCCAGCAGCCAAGACGCGAGATCCTCCTACGAGCAGTACTTC. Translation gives CASSQDARSSYEQYF.

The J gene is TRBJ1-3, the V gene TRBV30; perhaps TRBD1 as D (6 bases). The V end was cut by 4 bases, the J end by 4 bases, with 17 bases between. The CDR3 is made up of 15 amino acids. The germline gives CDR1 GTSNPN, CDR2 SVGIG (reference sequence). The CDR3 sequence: CAWTSNSGVGNTIYF. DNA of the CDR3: TGTGCCTGGACTAGTAATTCAGGGGTGGGAAACACCATATATTTT.

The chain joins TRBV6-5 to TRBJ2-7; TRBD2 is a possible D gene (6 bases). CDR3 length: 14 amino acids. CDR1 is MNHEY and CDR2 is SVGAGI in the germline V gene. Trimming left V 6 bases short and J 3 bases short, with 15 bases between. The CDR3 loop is CASSAGRWDYEQYF. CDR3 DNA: TGTGCCAGCAGCGCGGGACGGTGGGACTACGAGCAGTACTTC.